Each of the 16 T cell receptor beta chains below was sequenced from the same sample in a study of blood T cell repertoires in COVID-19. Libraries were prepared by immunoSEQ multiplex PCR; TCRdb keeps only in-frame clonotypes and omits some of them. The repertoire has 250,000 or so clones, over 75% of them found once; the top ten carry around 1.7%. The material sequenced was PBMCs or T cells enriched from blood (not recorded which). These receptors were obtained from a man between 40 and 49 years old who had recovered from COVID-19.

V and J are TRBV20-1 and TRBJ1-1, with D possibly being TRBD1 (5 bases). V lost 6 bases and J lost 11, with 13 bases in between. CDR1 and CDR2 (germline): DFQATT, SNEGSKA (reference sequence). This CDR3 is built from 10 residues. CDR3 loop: CSAGTLLAFF. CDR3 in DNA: TGCAGTGCCGGGACTCTCCTCGCTTTCTTT.

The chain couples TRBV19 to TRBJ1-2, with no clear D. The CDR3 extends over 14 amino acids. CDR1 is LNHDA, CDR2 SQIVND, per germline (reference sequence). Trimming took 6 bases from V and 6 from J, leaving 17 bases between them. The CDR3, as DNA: TGTGCCAGTAGGGGCTGGGCGGGAGAGGATGGCTACACCTTC. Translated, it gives CASRGWAGEDGYTF.

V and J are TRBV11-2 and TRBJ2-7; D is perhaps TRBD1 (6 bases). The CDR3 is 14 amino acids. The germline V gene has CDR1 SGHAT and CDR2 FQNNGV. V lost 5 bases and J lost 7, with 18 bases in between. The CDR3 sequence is CASSADRTLGEQYF. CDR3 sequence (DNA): TGTGCCAGCAGCGCAGACAGGACCCTTGGGGAGCAGTACTTC. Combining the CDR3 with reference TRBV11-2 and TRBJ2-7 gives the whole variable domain EAGVAQSPRYKIIEKRQSVAFWCNPISGHATLYWYQQILGQGPKLLIQFQNNGVVDDSQLPKDRFSAERLKGVDSTLKIQPAKLEDSAVYLCASSADRTLGEQYFGPGTRLTVT.

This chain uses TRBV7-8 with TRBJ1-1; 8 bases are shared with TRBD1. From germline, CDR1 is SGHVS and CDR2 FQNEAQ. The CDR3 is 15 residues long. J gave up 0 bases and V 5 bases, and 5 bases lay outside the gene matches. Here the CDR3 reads CASSEKGQVNTEAFF. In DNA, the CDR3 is TGTGCCAGCAGCGAAAAGGGACAGGTGAACACTGAAGCTTTCTTT.

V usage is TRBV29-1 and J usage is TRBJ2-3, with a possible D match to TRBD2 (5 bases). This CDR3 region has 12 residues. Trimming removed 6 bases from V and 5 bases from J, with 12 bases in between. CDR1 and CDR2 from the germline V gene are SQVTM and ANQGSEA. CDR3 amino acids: CSVKPLEDTQYF. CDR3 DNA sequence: TGCAGCGTAAAACCACTAGAAGATACGCAGTATTTT.

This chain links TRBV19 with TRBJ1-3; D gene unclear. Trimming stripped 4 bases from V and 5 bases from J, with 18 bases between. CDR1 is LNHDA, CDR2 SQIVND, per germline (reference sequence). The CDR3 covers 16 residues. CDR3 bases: TGTGCCAGTAGTACGACAATAGGTTTGACGCGAAACACCATATATTTT. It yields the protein CASSTTIGLTRNTIYF. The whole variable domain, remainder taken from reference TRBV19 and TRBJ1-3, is DGGITQSPKYLFRKEGQNVTLSCEQNLNHDAMYWYRQDPGQGLRLIYYSQIVNDFQKGDIAEGYSVSREKKESFPLTVTSAQKNPTAFYLCASSTTIGLTRNTIYFGEGSWLTVV.

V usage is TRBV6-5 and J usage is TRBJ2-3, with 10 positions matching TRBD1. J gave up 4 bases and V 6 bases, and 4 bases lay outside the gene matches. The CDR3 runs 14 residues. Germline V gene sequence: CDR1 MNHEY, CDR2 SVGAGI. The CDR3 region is CASRRTGGSDTQYF. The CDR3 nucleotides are TGTGCCAGCAGAAGGACAGGGGGGTCAGATACGCAGTATTTT.

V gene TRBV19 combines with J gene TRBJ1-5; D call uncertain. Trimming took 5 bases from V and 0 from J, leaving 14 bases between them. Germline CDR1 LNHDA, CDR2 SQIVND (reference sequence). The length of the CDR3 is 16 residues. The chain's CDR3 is CASSLGNPYSNQPQHF. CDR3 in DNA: TGTGCCAGTAGTCTCGGGAACCCTTATAGCAATCAGCCCCAGCATTTT.

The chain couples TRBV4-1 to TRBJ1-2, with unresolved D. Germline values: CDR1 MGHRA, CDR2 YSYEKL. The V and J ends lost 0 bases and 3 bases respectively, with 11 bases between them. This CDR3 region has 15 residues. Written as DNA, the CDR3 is TGCGCCAGCAGCCAAGATCGGCGGCAGTACTATGGCTACACCTTC. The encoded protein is CASSQDRRQYYGYTF.

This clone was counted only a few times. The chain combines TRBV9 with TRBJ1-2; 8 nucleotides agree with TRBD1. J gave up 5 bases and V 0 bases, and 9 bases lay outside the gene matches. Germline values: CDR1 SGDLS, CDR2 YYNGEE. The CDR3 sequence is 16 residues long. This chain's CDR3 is CASSVEQDRVWYGYTF. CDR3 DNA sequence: TGTGCCAGCAGCGTAGAACAGGACAGGGTTTGGTATGGCTACACCTTC. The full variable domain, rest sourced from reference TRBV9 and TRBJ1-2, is DSGVTQTPKHLITATGQRVTLRCSPRSGDLSVYWYQQSLDQGLQFLIQYYNGEERAKGNILERFSAQQFPDLHSELNLSSLELGDSALYFCASSVEQDRVWYGYTFGSGTRLTVV.

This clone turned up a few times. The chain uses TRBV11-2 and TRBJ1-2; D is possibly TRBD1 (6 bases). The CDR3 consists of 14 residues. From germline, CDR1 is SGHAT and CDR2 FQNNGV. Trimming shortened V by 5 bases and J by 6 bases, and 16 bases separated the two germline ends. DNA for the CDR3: TGTGCCAGCAGCCCGCTCACAGGGTACCATGGCTACACCTTC. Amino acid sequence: CASSPLTGYHGYTF.

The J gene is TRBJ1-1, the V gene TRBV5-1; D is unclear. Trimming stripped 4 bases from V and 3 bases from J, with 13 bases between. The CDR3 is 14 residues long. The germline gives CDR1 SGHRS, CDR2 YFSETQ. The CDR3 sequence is CASSLLGWDTEAFF. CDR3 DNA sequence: TGCGCCAGCAGCCTGCTAGGCTGGGACACTGAAGCTTTCTTT.

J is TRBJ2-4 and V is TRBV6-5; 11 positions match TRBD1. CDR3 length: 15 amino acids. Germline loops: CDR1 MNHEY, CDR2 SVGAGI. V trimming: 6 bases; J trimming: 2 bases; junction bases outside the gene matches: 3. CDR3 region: CASRGQGVTKNIQYF. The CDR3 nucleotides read TGTGCCAGCAGGGGACAGGGGGTCACCAAAAACATTCAGTACTTC.

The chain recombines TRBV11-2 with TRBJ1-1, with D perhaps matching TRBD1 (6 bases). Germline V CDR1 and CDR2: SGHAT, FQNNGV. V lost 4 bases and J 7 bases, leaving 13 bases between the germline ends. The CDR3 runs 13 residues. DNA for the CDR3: TGTGCCAGCAGCTCACAACCGACAGGTGAAGCTTTCTTT. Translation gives CASSSQPTGEAFF.

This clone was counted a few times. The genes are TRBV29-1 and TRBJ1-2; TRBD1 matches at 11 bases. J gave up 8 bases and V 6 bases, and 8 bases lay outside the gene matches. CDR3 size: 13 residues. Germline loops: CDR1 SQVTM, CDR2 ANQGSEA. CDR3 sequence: CSVQDRGLIGYTF. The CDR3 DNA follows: TGCAGCGTCCAGGACAGGGGGCTTATCGGCTACACCTTC.

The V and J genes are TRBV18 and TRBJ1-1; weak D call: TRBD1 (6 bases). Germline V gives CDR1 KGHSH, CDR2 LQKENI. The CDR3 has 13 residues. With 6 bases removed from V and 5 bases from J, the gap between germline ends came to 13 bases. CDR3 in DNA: TGTGCCAGCTCCCACGATAGGGGGACTGAAGCTTTCTTT. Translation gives CASSHDRGTEAFF.